Given below is one T cell receptor beta chain in context. Original data processing: The authors estimated nucleated cell counts from reference gene primer amplification. Using immunoSEQ multiplex PCR, the repertoire was profiled, and TCRdb retains in-frame clones only, with some absent. V, J and clone size are those of that table, while D and trimming were read from the DNA. The repertoire holds about 270,000 clones, approximately 86% seen once, with approximately 1% in the top ten. These data belong to a study of blood T cell repertoires in COVID-19. As for the study in general: The United States, Italy and Spain were the sources of the acute and convalescent COVID-19 samples. T cells, B-cell-depleted T cells, or PBMCs supplied cDNA or gDNA.

The V end lost 1 base, the J end lost 8 bases, and 19 bases lay between the germline ends. Per germline, CDR1 SGDLS and CDR2 YYNGEE. This CDR3 has 16 residues. The gene calls are TRBV9 and TRBJ2-1; weak D call: TRBD2 (5 bases). The sample was PBMCs or T cells enriched from blood (not recorded which). The TCR comes from a woman in her 30s who had recovered from COVID-19. CDR3 sequence reads: CASSVTIGGVIDEQFF. The CDR3 DNA is TGTGCCAGCAGCGTAACAATAGGAGGAGTAATCGATGAGCAGTTCTTC. Filled out from reference TRBV9 and TRBJ2-1, the complete variable domain reads DSGVTQTPKHLITATGQRVTLRCSPRSGDLSVYWYQQSLDQGLQFLIQYYNGEERAKGNILERFSAQQFPDLHSELNLSSLELGDSALYFCASSVTIGGVIDEQFFGPGTRLTVL.